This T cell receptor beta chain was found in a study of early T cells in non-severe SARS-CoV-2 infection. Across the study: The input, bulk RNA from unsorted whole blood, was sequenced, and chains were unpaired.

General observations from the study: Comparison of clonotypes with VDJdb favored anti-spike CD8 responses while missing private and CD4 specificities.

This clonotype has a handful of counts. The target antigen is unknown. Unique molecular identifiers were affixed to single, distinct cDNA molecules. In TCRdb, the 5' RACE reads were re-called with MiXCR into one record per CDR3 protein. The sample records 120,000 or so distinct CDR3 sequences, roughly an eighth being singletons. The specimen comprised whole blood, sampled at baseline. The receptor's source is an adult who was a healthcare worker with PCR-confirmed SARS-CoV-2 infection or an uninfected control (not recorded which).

CDR3 DNA: TGTGCCAGCAGTCTCGACCCTGCAACTAATGAAAAACTGTTTTTT. Protein: CASSLDPATNEKLFF. The gene calls are TRBV28 and TRBJ1-4, with no clear D. Germline values: CDR1 MDHEN, CDR2 SYDVKM. This CDR3 comprises 15 residues. With 5 bases removed from V and 0 bases from J, the gap between germline ends came to 10 bases.